This T cell receptor beta chain was sequenced in a study of post-analysis software for immune sequencing data. Study findings and constraints: There was significantly lower normalized Chao1 diversity in multiple sclerosis patients than in controls. TRBV segments more frequent in patients than in controls numbered several and included TRBV5-6, TRBV5-1 and TRBV20-1. By F measure, strong co-clustering occurred among samples prepared in the same batch.

On this clonotype: What it recognizes is unknown.

cDNA libraries for TCR beta contained unique molecular identifiers. TCRdb fed the PCR reads into MiXCR, producing one record per CDR3 protein. Among 750,000 to 950,000 distinct CDR3 sequences, around 53% were seen once, and the ten largest hold approximately 4.5%. J lost 0 bases, V lost 3 bases, and 15 bases had no gene match. Per the germline V gene, CDR1 is KGHSH and CDR2 is LQKENI. The length of the CDR3 is 19 residues. The sample comprised blood. The TCR sequence derives from a girl aged 5 to 17 with multiple sclerosis. The V call is TRBV18, the J call TRBJ2-7; 9 nucleotides agree with TRBD2. The DNA for the CDR3 is TGTGCCAGCTCACCCCTACCCAGCGGGCTAGCGGGACACTCCTACGAGCAGTACTTC. It translates to CASSPLPSGLAGHSYEQYF.